This TCR beta chain was sequenced during a study of T cells in Graves' hyperthyroidism and ophthalmopathy. Study-wide context: Peripheral blood specimens were obtained at initial diagnosis, prior to any treatment.

This clonotype was observed a handful of times. Its antigen is unidentified. The CDR3 totals 12 residues. Trimming left V 1 base short and J 7 bases short, with 4 bases between. The germline V gene has CDR1 SGHTA and CDR2 FQGNSA. There were TCR beta CDR3 regions amplified from RNA transcripts. When the TCR CDR3 underwent first-round RT-PCR, the HTBI primer set was used. TCRdb fed the multiplex PCR reads into MiXCR, producing one record per CDR3 protein. The sample comprises fewer than 400,000 distinct CDR3 sequences, approximately 14% of which are singletons, and 28% rests with the top ten. Regarding the study as a whole: Stable hyperthyroidism and ophthalmopathy were separated using 13 V-J signatures. Most thyroid clonotypes that were expanded above 0.001 also turned up in blood.

The rearrangement uses TRBV7-2 and TRBJ2-2; no clear D gene. The TCR originated in a woman under 30 with Graves' hyperthyroidism that later progressed to Graves' ophthalmopathy. The sequenced material came from blood. CDR3 sequence: CASSLDGGELFF. The CDR3 region has the DNA TGTGCCAGCAGCTTAGACGGCGGGGAGCTGTTTTTT.